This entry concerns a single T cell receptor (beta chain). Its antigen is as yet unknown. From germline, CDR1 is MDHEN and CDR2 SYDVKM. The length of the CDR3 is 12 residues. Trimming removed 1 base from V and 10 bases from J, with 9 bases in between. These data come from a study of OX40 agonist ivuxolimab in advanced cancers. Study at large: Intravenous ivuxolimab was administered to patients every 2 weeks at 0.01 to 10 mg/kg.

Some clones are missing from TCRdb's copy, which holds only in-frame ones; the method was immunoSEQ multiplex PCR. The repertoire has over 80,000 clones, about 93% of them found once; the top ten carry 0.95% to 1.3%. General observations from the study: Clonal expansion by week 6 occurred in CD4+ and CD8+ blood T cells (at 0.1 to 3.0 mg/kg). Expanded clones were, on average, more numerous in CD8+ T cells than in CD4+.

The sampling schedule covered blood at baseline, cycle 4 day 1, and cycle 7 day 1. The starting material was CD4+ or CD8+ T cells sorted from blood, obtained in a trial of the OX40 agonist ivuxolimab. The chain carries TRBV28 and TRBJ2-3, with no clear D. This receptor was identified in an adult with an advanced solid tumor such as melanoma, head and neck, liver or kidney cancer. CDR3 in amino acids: CASSLFSLAQYF. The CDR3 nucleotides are TGTGCCAGCAGTTTATTCAGCCTTGCGCAGTATTTT.